A single sample is the source of the 16 T cell receptor beta chains below, sequenced in a study of OX40 agonist ivuxolimab in advanced cancers. Sequenced by immunoSEQ multiplex PCR; TCRdb stores in-frame clones only, minus some. This table holds around 150,000 clones, approximately 90% found once. The sequenced sample was CD4+ or CD8+ T cells sorted from blood, obtained in a trial of the OX40 agonist ivuxolimab. These receptors all come from an adult with an advanced solid tumor such as melanoma, head and neck, liver or kidney cancer.

In its sample, this clone was seen a few times. In DNA form, the CDR3 reads TGTGCCACCGCAGCTTTCGGCCAGCCCCAGCATTTT. Translated, it gives CATAAFGQPQHF. V is TRBV15 and J is TRBJ1-5; the D is unclear. Germline lookup yields CDR1 LNHNV and CDR2 YYDKDF (reference sequence). Trimming pared 8 bases from V and 7 bases from J, leaving 12 bases between. This CDR3 is built from 12 residues.

The chain has TRBV14 and TRBJ2-1; 8 nucleotides match TRBD2. V shed 3 bases and J 2 bases; nucleotides not matched to a gene: 6. This CDR3 comprises 16 residues. Germline CDR1 is SGHDN and CDR2 is FVKESK. DNA of the CDR3: TGTGCCAGCAGCCATGCGGGACTAGTAACCTACAATGAGCAGTTCTTC. It is translated as CASSHAGLVTYNEQFF.

This clone was seen a single time. DNA of the CDR3: TGTGCCAGCTCTCGGAAGGGAATGCGGGAGACCCAGTACTTC. Its protein is CASSRKGMRETQYF. V and J are TRBV21-1 and TRBJ2-5. TRBV21-1 is given as a pseudogene. CDR3 length: 14 amino acids.

This chain joins TRBV28 and TRBJ2-3; 14 nucleotides agree with TRBD2. CDR1 is MDHEN, CDR2 SYDVKM, per germline. CDR3 length: 19 amino acids. With 0 bases clipped from V and 3 bases from J, the junction kept 8 bases outside the gene matches. CDR3 amino acids: CASSLWGLAGDVLTDTQYF. CDR3 coding DNA: TGTGCCAGCAGTTTATGGGGACTAGCGGGAGATGTCCTGACAGATACGCAGTATTTT. The whole variable domain, remainder taken from reference TRBV28 and TRBJ2-3, is DVKVTQSSRYLVKRTGEKVFLECVQDMDHENMFWYRQDPGLGLRLIYFSYDVKMKEKGDIPEGYSVSREKKERFSLILESASTNQTSMYLCASSLWGLAGDVLTDTQYFGPGTRLTVL.

The count of this clone is one. The CDR3 DNA reads as TGTGCCAGCAGTTACGGCAGGGCGGGAGCGGGGGAGCTGTTTTTT. It specifies CASSYGRAGAGELFF. The chain couples TRBV6-6 to TRBJ2-2; 7 nucleotides agree with TRBD2. The CDR3 consists of 15 residues. After removal of 2 bases from V and 8 bases from J, the junction contained 8 bases not matched to a gene. Germline V lookup: CDR1 MNHNY, CDR2 SVGAGI (reference sequence).

J is TRBJ2-1 and V is TRBV18; tentative D call: TRBD2 (6 bases). Looked up from germline, CDR1 is KGHSH and CDR2 is LQKENI. The CDR3 has 13 residues. V was pared by 3 bases and J by 8 bases, with 11 bases between. CDR3 amino acids: CASSPRSSDEQFF. The CDR3 DNA reads as TGTGCCAGCTCACCCCGATCTAGCGATGAGCAGTTCTTC.

The chain combines TRBV2 with TRBJ2-3; TRBD2 agrees at 8 bases. Germline CDR1 reads SNHLY; CDR2 reads FYNNEI. With 6 bases clipped from V and 5 bases from J, the junction kept 1 base outside the gene matches. This CDR3 is built from 12 residues. This CDR3 is CASSLAGDTQYF. The CDR3 DNA reads TGTGCCAGCAGCCTAGCGGGAGATACGCAGTATTTT.

The V and J genes are TRBV10-1 and TRBJ2-2; D not resolved. Trimming took off 0 bases at V and 2 bases at J, with 7 bases between the two ends. The CDR3 has 15 amino acids. The germline CDR1 and CDR2 sequences are WNHNN and SYGVQD (reference sequence). CDR3 nucleotide sequence: TGCGCCAGCAGTGAGTCGCCCCTTAACACCGGGGAGCTGTTTTTT. Translation: CASSESPLNTGELFF.

The rearrangement links TRBV27 to TRBJ2-2, with D uncertain. CDR1 and CDR2 from the germline V gene are MNHEY and SMNVEV (reference sequence). With 6 bases removed from V and 1 base from J, the gap between germline ends came to 3 bases. The CDR3 is 12 residues long. CDR3 nucleotides: TGTGCCAGCAGCCAGAACACCGGGGAGCTGTTTTTT. It is translated as CASSQNTGELFF.

The rearrangement uses TRBV6-6 and TRBJ2-7; D gene ambiguous. V was shortened by 2 bases and J by 0 bases, with 11 bases between the two germline ends. CDR1 and CDR2 (germline): MNHNY, SVGAGI (reference sequence). CDR3 length: 15 residues. The CDR3: CASSYPAFISYEQYF. DNA of the CDR3: TGTGCCAGCAGTTACCCCGCCTTCATCTCCTACGAGCAGTACTTC.

This chain links TRBV4-1 with TRBJ2-1; 8 positions match TRBD2. The CDR3 extends over 16 amino acids. Germline CDR1 and CDR2: MGHRA and YSYEKL. Germline trimming cut 0 bases from V and 4 bases from J; bases unmatched to any gene: 5. CDR3 protein: CASSQDRTSPYNEQFF. Here the CDR3 DNA reads TGCGCCAGCAGCCAAGACAGGACTAGCCCGTACAATGAGCAGTTCTTC.

Here the CDR3 reads CASSGSYEQYF. The CDR3 region has the DNA TGTGCCAGCAGTGGTTCCTACGAGCAGTACTTC. The chain carries TRBV2 and TRBJ2-7; no clear D gene. Germline V gene data show CDR1 as SNHLY and CDR2 as FYNNEI. The CDR3 is made up of 11 amino acids. Trimming removed 4 bases from V and 1 base from J, with 2 bases in between.

The V and J genes are TRBV7-9 and TRBJ2-1; D might be TRBD2 (5 bases). V was shortened by 11 bases and J by 7 bases, with 21 bases between the two germline ends. This CDR3 has 14 residues. The V gene's germline CDR1 is SEHNR and CDR2 FQNEAQ (reference sequence). CDR3 in DNA: TGTGCCTCCAAGGCGGAGCGGTTAAGGAATGAGCAGTTCTTC. This gives the protein CASKAERLRNEQFF.

The V gene is TRBV5-6, the J gene TRBJ2-1, with TRBD1 matching over 9 bases. The CDR3 contains 15 residues. Germline V gene sequence: CDR1 SGHDT, CDR2 YYEEEE. The trim removed 0 bases at V and 2 bases at J, leaving 0 bases unmatched. CDR3 region: CASSLGQGAYNEQFF. DNA of the CDR3: TGTGCCAGCAGCTTGGGACAGGGGGCCTACAATGAGCAGTTCTTC.

The J gene is TRBJ2-3, the V gene TRBV5-1; possibly TRBD1 for D (5 bases). V lost 3 bases, J lost 6 bases, and 17 bases lay in between. Germline V gene data show CDR1 as SGHRS and CDR2 as YFSETQ. This CDR3 region has 15 residues. CDR3 sequence: CASSSRQPGGDTQYF. The CDR3 DNA reads as TGCGCCAGCAGCTCCAGACAGCCGGGTGGGGATACGCAGTATTTT.

The chain joins TRBV2 to TRBJ2-2; 10 positions match TRBD2. The CDR3 covers 16 residues. The J segment lost 1 base and the V segment lost 5 bases, leaving 4 bases of the junction unmatched. Looked up from germline, CDR1 is SNHLY and CDR2 is FYNNEI. The CDR3, as DNA: TGTGCCAGCAGTCTCCTAGCGGGAGTGAACACCGGGGAGCTGTTTTTT. This encodes CASSLLAGVNTGELFF.